The clone carrying this T cell receptor beta chain was detected only a few times. Its antigen is not known. Germline is not matched at one junction end, which may reflect a read error. Cells were stimulated with overlapping HIV-1 Gag 15-mer peptides. CD40L-negative CD69-negative CD45RO-high memory CD4+ T cells were sorted as populations depleted of antigen-responding cells. Stimulated PBMCs had first been depleted of CD8+ T cells. This CDR3 comprises 13 residues. Germline V gene lookup returns CDR1 MNHEY and CDR2 SVGEGT. The immunoSEQ assay was version 4, run in survey mode. The protocol was immunoSEQ multiplex PCR, while the TCRdb copy is restricted to in-frame clones and leaves out a portion. The sample shows approximately 65,000 clones, 70% to 75% of them seen only once. The sample originates from a study of persistence of HIV-infected CD4 T cells. Study-level findings and limits: TCRbeta richness was lower in CMV- and Gag-responding cells than in anti-CD3/anti-CD28-responding cells. Degenerate expanded CDR3beta sequences were enriched among CMV- and Gag-responding cells.

This clonotype was sampled from an adult man with HIV who was CMV-seropositive. The sequenced sample was CD4+ T cells sorted from PBMCs after approximately 18-hour stimulation, obtained from a patient who received antiretroviral therapy. The J gene is TRBJ1-1, the V gene TRBV6-2 or TRBV6-3, with no clear D. The CDR3 DNA reads TGTGCCAGCAGTGACGGTATCCTCACTGAGGCTTTCTTT. It is translated as CASSDGILTEAFF.